This TCR beta chain was sequenced in a study of shared clonotypes between healthy human individuals. Regarding the study as a whole: Estimated richness was generally greater in naive than memory subsets.

Healthy adults negative for HIV, lacking recent acute infections or vaccinations, served as donors. TCRdb's table, derived via immunoSEQ multiplex PCR, lists solely in-frame clones and lacks some. The table includes some 1.4 million clones, over 95% detected once. Points on this clone: Its specificity is unknown. The sample carries other DNA sequences with the same CDR3.

The origin of this receptor is a man younger than 45 in good health. The sequenced sample consisted of naive CD4+ T cells sorted from blood. The subset is: CD45RA+ positively selected.

The chain's CDR3 is CASSERGNQPQHF. In DNA form, the CDR3 reads TGTGCCAGCAGTGAAAGGGGCAATCAGCCCCAGCATTTT. The chain employs TRBV2 and TRBJ1-5; unclear D gene. The V and J ends lost 2 bases and 2 bases respectively, with 4 bases between them. The CDR3 runs 13 residues. The germline V gene encodes CDR1 SNHLY and CDR2 FYNNEI.